This entry lists 4 T cell receptor beta chains sequenced from one sample in a study of CD8+ T cells in alopecia areata. Sequencing templates came from extracted RNA that was reverse transcribed into cDNA. TCRdb's copy holds only in-frame clones and misses some; the assay was immunoSEQ multiplex PCR. Of 180,000 or so clones in the sample, nearly 60% are singletons; the top ten hold roughly 5.8%. The treatment here: oral pan-JAK inhibitor, 5-10 mg twice daily. The sample in question was CD4+ T cells sorted from blood, obtained at week 24, from a patient treated with tofacitinib. The receptors derive from a human donor with alopecia areata.

CDR3 bases: TGTGCCAGCAGCTTAGTCCGCGGAGCGGGGCTGGGAGAGACCCAGTACTTC. Translated: CASSLVRGAGLGETQYF. This chain connects TRBV7-7 to TRBJ2-5, with 7 bases lining up with TRBD2. Losses at the gene ends were 1 base for V and 4 bases for J; bases not matched to a gene: 12. Germline CDR1 and CDR2: SSHAT and FNYEAQ (reference sequence). The CDR3 sequence is 17 residues long.

This chain links TRBV10-3 with TRBJ1-1, with D tentatively TRBD1 (5 bases). Trimming pared 6 bases from V and 10 bases from J, leaving 18 bases between. This CDR3 has 13 amino acids. Germline V gene data show CDR1 as ENHRY and CDR2 as SYGVKD. The CDR3 here is CAISRKGSSGAFF. CDR3 DNA: TGTGCCATCAGCAGAAAGGGGTCTTCGGGAGCTTTCTTT.

The chain joins TRBV29-1 to TRBJ2-5, with D tentatively TRBD2 (7 bases). The germline CDR1 and CDR2 sequences are SQVTM and ANQGSEA. V was pared by 5 bases and J by 2 bases, with 15 bases between. The CDR3 covers 14 residues. CDR3 region: CSVRGRGGQETQYF. The CDR3 DNA reads as TGCAGCGTTCGGGGCAGGGGAGGGCAAGAGACCCAGTACTTC.

The sample holds a few counts of this clone. The chain has TRBV28 and TRBJ2-7; TRBD1 matches at 9 bases. Germline CDR1 and CDR2: MDHEN and SYDVKM. Losses at the gene ends were 2 bases for V and 13 bases for J; bases not matched to a gene: 3. The CDR3 has 11 residues. The CDR3 DNA is TGTGCCAGCAGTTTAAGGGACAGGGTTTACTTC. This sequence encodes CASSLRDRVYF.